The clone carrying this T cell receptor (beta chain) was found a few times. Its antigen is still unknown. These data are taken from a study of neurological immune-mediated disorders. General study points: While HTLV-1-associated myelopathy showed the greatest TCR clonal expansion, multiple sclerosis showed the least, falling below healthy controls.

Deletions cut 2 bases from V and 2 bases from J, with 14 bases between. This CDR3 has 17 residues. Germline V gene lookup returns CDR1 KGHDR and CDR2 SFDVKD. Source material was 2 million unsorted PBMCs, stored at -80 °C in RNAlater. TCRdb used MiXCR to reprocess the 5' RACE reads, holding one entry per CDR3 protein. The sample records approximately 30,000 distinct CDR3 sequences, 21% being singletons. This TCR derives from a woman in her sixties in good health. V and J are TRBV24-1 and TRBJ2-2, with a possible D match to TRBD2 (6 bases). Sequenced sample: PBMCs. The CDR3 nucleotides read TGTGCCACCAGTGATTCGGGGCGGGACTCTAACACCGGGGAGCTGTTTTTT. Amino acid sequence: CATSDSGRDSNTGELFF.